This paragraph covers one TCR beta chain sequence. This specimen comes from a study of blood T cell repertoires in COVID-19. Study-level background: The origin of the acute and convalescent COVID-19 samples was the United States, Italy and Spain. From T cells, B-cell-depleted T cells, or PBMCs came the material, which was cDNA or gDNA.

Measured with immunoSEQ multiplex PCR; TCRdb has only the in-frame clones, and not every one. The data contain 68,000 or so clones, roughly 78% of them singletons. Per the germline V gene, CDR1 is WNHNN and CDR2 is SYGVQD (reference sequence). This CDR3 comprises 16 residues. With V trimmed by 4 bases and J by 2 bases, 9 bases remained unmatched. The gene calls are TRBV10-1 and TRBJ2-7; 9 bases map to TRBD1. The sequence was obtained from a human donor in a cohort sampled during active COVID-19. The specimen was peripheral blood. The CDR3 here is CASSGNSGTGTYEQYF. Here the CDR3 DNA reads TGCGCCAGCAGTGGAAATTCGGGGACAGGGACCTACGAGCAGTACTTC.